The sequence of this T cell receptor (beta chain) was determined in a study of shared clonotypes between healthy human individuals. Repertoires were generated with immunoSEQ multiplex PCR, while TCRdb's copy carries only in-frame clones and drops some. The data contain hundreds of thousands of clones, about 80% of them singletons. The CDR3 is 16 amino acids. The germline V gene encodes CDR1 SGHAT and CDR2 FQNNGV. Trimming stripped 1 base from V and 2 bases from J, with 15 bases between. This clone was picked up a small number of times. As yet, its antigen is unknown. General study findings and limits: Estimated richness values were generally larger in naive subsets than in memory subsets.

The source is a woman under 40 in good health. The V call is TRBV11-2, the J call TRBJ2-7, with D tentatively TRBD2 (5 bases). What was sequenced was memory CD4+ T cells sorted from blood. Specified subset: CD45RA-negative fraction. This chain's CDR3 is CASSLGPSSSTYEQYF. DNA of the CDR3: TGTGCCAGCAGCTTAGGGCCTAGCTCCTCAACCTACGAGCAGTACTTC. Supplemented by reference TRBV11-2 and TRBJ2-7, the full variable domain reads EAGVAQSPRYKIIEKRQSVAFWCNPISGHATLYWYQQILGQGPKLLIQFQNNGVVDDSQLPKDRFSAERLKGVDSTLKIQPAKLEDSAVYLCASSLGPSSSTYEQYFGPGTRLTVT.